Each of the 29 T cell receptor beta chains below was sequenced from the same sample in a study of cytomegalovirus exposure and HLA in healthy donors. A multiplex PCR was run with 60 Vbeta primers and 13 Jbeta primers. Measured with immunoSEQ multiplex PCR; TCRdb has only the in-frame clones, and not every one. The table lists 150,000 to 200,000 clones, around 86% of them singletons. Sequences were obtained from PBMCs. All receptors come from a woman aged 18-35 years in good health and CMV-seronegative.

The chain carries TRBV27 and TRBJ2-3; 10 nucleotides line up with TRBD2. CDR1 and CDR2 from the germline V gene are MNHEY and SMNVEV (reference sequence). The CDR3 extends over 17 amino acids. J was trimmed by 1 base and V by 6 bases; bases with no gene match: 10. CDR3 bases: TGTGCCAGCAGCCTTCAAGCGGGGGGGCCCCGCACAGATACGCAGTATTTT. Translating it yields CASSLQAGGPRTDTQYF.

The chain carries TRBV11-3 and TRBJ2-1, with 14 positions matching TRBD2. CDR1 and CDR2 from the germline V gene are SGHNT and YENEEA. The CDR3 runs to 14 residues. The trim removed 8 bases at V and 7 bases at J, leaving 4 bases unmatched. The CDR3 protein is CASSRTSGRNEQFF. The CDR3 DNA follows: TGTGCCAGCTCCCGGACTAGCGGGAGGAATGAGCAGTTCTTC.

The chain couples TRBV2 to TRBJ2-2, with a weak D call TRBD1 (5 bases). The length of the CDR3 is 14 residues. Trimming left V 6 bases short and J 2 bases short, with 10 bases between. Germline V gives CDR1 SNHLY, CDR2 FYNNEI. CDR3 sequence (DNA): TGTGCCAGCAGGAGGCAGGGCAACACCGGGGAGCTGTTTTTT. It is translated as CASRRQGNTGELFF.

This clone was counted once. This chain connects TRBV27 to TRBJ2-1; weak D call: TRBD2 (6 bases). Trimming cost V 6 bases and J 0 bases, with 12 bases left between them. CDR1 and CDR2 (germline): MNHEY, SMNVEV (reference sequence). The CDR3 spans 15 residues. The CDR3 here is CASSRLGSSYNEQFF. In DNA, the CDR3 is TGTGCCAGCAGCAGACTAGGCAGCTCCTACAATGAGCAGTTCTTC.

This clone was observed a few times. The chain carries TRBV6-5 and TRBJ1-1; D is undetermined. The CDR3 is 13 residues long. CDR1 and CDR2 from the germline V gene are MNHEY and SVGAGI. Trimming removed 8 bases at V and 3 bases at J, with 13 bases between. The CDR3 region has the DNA TGTGCCAGCTCCCCCGGGTCCCACACTGAAGCTTTCTTT. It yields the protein CASSPGSHTEAFF.

CDR3 sequence reads: CSVEGGSSQSSYEQYF. The CDR3 region has the DNA TGCAGCGTTGAGGGGGGGAGTAGCCAGAGCTCCTACGAGCAGTACTTC. V is TRBV29-1 and J is TRBJ2-7; the match to TRBD2 covers 7 bases. Trimming cost V 3 bases and J 0 bases; bases outside gene matches: 11. The germline gives CDR1 SQVTM, CDR2 ANQGSEA. This CDR3 has 16 residues.

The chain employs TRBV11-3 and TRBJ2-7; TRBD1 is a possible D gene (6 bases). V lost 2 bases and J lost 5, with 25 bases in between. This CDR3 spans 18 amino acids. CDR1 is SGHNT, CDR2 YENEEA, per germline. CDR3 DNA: TGTGCCAGCAGCTTAACGACAGGTTTCCTAGTTATCGCGCACGAGCAGTACTTC. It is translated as CASSLTTGFLVIAHEQYF. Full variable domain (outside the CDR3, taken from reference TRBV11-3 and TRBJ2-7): EAGVVQSPRYKIIEKKQPVAFWCNPISGHNTLYWYLQNLGQGPELLIRYENEEAVDDSQLPKDRFSAERLKGVDSTLKIQPAELGDSAVYLCASSLTTGFLVIAHEQYFGPGTRLTVT.

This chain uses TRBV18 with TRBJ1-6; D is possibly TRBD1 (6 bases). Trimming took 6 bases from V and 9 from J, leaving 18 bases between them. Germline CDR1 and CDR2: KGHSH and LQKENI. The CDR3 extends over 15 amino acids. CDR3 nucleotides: TGTGCCAGCTCCGTGACCAACAGGGTGCGTTCACCCCTCCACTTT. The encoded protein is CASSVTNRVRSPLHF.

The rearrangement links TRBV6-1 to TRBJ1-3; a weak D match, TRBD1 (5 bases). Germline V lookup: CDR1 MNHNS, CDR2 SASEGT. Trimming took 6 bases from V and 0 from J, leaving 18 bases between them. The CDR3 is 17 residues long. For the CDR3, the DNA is TGTGCCAGCAGCGAAATTTCAGGGTTTCTCTCTGGAAACACCATATATTTT. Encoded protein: CASSEISGFLSGNTIYF.

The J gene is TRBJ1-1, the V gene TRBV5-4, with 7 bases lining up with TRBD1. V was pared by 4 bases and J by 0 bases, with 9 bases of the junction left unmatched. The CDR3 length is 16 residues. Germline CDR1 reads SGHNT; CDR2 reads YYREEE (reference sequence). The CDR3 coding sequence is TGTGCCAGCAGCGGCGGGACAGCCGGAATGAACACTGAAGCTTTCTTT. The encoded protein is CASSGGTAGMNTEAFF.

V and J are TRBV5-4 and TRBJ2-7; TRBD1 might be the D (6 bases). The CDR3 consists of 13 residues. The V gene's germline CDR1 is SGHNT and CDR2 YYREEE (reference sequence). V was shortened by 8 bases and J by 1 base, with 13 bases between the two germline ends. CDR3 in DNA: TGTGCCAGTGGGCAGGGGTTTTCCTACGAGCAGTACTTC. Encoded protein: CASGQGFSYEQYF.

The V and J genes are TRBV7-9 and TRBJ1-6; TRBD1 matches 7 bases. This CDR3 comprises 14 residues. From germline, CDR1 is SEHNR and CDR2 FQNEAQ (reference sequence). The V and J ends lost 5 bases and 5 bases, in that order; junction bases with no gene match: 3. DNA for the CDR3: TGTGCCAGCAGCCGCGGGACAGATAATTCACCCCTCCACTTT. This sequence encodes CASSRGTDNSPLHF.

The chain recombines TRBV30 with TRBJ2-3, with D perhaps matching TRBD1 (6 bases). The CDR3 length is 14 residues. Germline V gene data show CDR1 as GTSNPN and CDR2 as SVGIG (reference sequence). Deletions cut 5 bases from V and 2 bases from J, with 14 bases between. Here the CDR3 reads CAWVTGLFTDTQYF. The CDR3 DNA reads TGTGCCTGGGTGACAGGATTATTCACAGATACGCAGTATTTT. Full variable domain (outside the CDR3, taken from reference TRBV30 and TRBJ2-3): SQTIHQWPATLVQPVGSPLSLECTVEGTSNPNLYWYRQAAGRGLQLLFYSVGIGQISSEVPQNLSASRPQDRQFILSSKKLLLSDSGFYLCAWVTGLFTDTQYFGPGTRLTVL.

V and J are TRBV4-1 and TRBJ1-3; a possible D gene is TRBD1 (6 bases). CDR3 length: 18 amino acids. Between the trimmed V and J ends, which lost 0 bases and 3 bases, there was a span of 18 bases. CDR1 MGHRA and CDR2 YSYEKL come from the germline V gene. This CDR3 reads CASSQDSWGGLVGNTIYF. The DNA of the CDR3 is TGCGCCAGCAGCCAAGATTCCTGGGGGGGGCTGGTTGGAAACACCATATATTTT.

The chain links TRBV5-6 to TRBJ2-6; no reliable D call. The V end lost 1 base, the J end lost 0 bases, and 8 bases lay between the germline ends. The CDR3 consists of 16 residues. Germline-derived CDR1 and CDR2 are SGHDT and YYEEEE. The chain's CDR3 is CASSLLPSSGANVLTF. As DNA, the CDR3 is TGTGCCAGCAGCTTGCTACCGAGCTCTGGGGCCAACGTCCTGACTTTC.

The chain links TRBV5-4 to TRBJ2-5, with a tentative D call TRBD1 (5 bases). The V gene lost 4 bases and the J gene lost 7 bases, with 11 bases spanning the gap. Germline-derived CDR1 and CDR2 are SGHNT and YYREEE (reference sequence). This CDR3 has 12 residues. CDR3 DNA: TGTGCCAGCAGCCCCAGGGATGGGACCCAGTACTTC. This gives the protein CASSPRDGTQYF.

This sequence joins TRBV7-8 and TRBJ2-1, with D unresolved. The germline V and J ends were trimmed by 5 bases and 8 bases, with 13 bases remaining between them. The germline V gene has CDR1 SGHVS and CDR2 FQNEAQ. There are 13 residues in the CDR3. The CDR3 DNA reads TGTGCCAGCAGCCTCACTGCGCCCCATGAGCAGTTCTTC. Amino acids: CASSLTAPHEQFF.

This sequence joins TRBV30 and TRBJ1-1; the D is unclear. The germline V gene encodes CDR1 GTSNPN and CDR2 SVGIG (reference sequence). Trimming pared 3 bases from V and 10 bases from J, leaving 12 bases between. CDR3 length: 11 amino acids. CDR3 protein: CAWRPSIGAFF. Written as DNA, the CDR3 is TGTGCCTGGAGGCCATCTATCGGAGCTTTCTTT. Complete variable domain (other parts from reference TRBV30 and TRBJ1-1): SQTIHQWPATLVQPVGSPLSLECTVEGTSNPNLYWYRQAAGRGLQLLFYSVGIGQISSEVPQNLSASRPQDRQFILSSKKLLLSDSGFYLCAWRPSIGAFFGQGTRLTVV.

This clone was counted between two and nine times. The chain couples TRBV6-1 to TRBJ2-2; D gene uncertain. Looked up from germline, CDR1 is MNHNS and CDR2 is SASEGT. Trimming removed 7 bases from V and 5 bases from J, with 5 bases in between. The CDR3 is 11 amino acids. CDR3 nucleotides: TGTGCCAGCATCCGTACCGGGGAGCTGTTTTTT. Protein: CASIRTGELFF.

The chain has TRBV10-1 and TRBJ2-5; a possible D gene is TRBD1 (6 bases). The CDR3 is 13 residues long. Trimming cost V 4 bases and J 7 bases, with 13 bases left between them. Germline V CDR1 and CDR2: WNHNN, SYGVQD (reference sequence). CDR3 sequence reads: CASSGNREGTQYF. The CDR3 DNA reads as TGCGCCAGCAGTGGGAACAGGGAAGGGACCCAGTACTTC.

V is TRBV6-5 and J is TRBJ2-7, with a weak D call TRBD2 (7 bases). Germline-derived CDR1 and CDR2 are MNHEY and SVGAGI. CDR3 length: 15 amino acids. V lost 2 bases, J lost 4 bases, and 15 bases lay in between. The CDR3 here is CASSYVGGGGYEQYF. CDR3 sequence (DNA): TGTGCCAGCAGTTACGTAGGGGGAGGGGGTTACGAGCAGTACTTC.

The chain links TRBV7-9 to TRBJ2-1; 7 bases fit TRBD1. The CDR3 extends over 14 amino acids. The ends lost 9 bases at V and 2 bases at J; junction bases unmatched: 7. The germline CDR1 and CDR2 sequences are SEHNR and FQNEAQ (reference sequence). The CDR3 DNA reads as TGTGCCAGTTTTGCCGGGACAGCCTACAATGAGCAGTTCTTC. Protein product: CASFAGTAYNEQFF.

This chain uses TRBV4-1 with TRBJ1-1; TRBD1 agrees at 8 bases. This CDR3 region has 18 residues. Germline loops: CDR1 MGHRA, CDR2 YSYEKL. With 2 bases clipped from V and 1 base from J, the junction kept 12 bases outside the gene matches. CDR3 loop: CASSQPYPTGEENTEAFF. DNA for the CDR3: TGCGCCAGCAGCCAACCCTATCCGACAGGGGAGGAGAACACTGAAGCTTTCTTT.

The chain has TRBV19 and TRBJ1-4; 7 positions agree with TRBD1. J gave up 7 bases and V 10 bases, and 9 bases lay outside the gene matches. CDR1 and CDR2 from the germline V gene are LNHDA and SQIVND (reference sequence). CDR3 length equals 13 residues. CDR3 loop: CATTTGTAEKLFF. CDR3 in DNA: TGTGCCACCACGACAGGGACGGCTGAAAAACTGTTTTTT.

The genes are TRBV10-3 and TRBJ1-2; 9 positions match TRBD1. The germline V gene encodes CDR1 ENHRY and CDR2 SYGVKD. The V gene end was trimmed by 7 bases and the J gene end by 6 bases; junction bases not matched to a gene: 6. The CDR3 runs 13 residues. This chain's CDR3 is CAITGRDRDGYTF. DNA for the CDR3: TGTGCCATCACGGGGAGGGACAGGGATGGCTACACCTTC.

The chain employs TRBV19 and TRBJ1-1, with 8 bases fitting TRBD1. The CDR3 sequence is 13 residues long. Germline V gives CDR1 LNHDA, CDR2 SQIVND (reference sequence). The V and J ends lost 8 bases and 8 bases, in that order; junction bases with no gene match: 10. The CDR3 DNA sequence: TGTGCCAGTTCTCCCGGACAGGGAACCGAAGCTTTCTTT. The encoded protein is CASSPGQGTEAFF.

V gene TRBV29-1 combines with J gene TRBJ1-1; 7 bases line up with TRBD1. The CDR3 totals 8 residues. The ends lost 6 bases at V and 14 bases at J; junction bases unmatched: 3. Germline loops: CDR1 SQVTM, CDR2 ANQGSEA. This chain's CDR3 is CSVSGQFF. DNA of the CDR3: TGCAGCGTCTCGGGACAGTTCTTT.

DNA for the CDR3: TGTGCTAGTTCCTTTTTGAACACTGAAGCTTTCTTT. This gives the protein CASSFLNTEAFF. This chain uses TRBV12-5 with TRBJ1-1, with unresolved D. The CDR3 is 12 residues long. Trimming cost V 8 bases and J 0 bases, with 7 bases left between them. Germline lookup yields CDR1 LGHNT and CDR2 FRNRAP.

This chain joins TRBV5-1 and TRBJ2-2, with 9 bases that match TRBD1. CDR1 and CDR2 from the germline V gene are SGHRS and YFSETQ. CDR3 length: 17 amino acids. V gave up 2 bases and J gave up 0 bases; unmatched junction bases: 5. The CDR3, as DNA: TGCGCCAGCAGCTTCCCGACAGGGGGTCCGAACACCGGGGAGCTGTTTTTT. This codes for CASSFPTGGPNTGELFF.